Sequencing of this TCR beta chain was carried out in a study of T-cell memory formation after mild COVID-19. MiXCR, applied by TCRdb to the 5' RACE reads, yields one record per CDR3 protein. Seen here are about 320,000 distinct CDR3 sequences, around 15% observed once, and the top ten hold around a fifth. Germline assignment: CDR1 LGHDT and CDR2 YNNKEL (reference sequence). Trimming cost V 3 bases and J 9 bases; bases outside gene matches: 3. The CDR3 spans 13 residues. The source of this sequence is a man between 18 and 35 years old who had mild COVID-19 (a few samples of this study predate the infection). Cell type and time point are not known. J is TRBJ1-2 and V is TRBV3-1; 11 nucleotides align to TRBD1. The source material was PBMCs or a T cell subset sorted from them (not recorded which). CDR3 amino acids: CASSHRDRGSYTF. DNA of the CDR3: TGTGCCAGCAGCCATAGGGACAGGGGGAGCTACACCTTC.